The next 26 T cell receptor beta chains were all read from a single sample in a study of blood T cells in healthy people across ages. Using a J-beta primer mix together with a sample-barcoded 5' primer, a second PCR was run for about 7 to 12 cycles. Using its own MiXCR run on the 5' RACE reads, TCRdb lists one record per CDR3 protein. The sample records hundreds of thousands of distinct CDR3 sequences, about 52% being singletons. The sample comprised blood. Receptors originate from a man in his fifties or sixties in good health.

The chain couples TRBV14 to TRBJ2-7; D unclear. CDR1 and CDR2 (germline): SGHDN, FVKESK. The CDR3 totals 16 residues. V was shortened by 4 bases and J by 1 base, with 17 bases between the two germline ends. The CDR3 DNA follows: TGTGCCAGCAGCCTACATAAAGCATTGAGTTCCTACGAGCAGTACTTC. Protein product: CASSLHKALSSYEQYF.

V gene TRBV6-2 or TRBV6-3 combines with J gene TRBJ2-5; D remains unclear. The CDR3 has 11 residues. Between the trimmed V and J ends, which lost 11 bases and 5 bases, there was a span of 12 bases. Germline assignment: CDR1 MNHEY and CDR2 SVGEGT. The CDR3 DNA sequence: TGTGCCTCATCTATTTCGGAGACCCAGTACTTC. It codes for CASSISETQYF.

The rearrangement links TRBV24-1 to TRBJ2-2; 8 positions match TRBD1. Germline values: CDR1 KGHDR, CDR2 SFDVKD. Unmatched junction bases numbered 8, after V lost 3 bases and J lost 0 bases. CDR3 length: 18 residues. The CDR3 coding sequence is TGTGCCACCAGTGATGCTCAGGGGGCTGAGACGAACACCGGGGAGCTGTTTTTT. This translates into CATSDAQGAETNTGELFF.

This clonotype was observed a handful of times. The J gene is TRBJ2-7, the V gene TRBV7-9, with D perhaps TRBD2 (5 bases). CDR3 size: 16 residues. The V end was cut by 4 bases, the J end by 2 bases, with 18 bases between. Germline assignment: CDR1 SEHNR and CDR2 FQNEAQ (reference sequence). The CDR3 sequence: CASSSGVRGPPYEQYF. CDR3 nucleotide sequence: TGTGCCAGCAGCTCAGGTGTTCGCGGGCCTCCCTACGAGCAGTACTTC.

V is TRBV5-1 and J is TRBJ1-2; 10 bases are shared with TRBD1. Per germline, CDR1 SGHRS and CDR2 YFSETQ. The CDR3 contains 14 residues. V lost 5 bases, J lost 8 bases, and 9 bases stayed unmatched. The CDR3 DNA reads TGCGCCAGCAGTCCGACAGGGGGCGCGGGGGGCTACACCTTC. This encodes CASSPTGGAGGYTF.

The sample holds many counts of this clonotype. The gene calls are TRBV12-3 or TRBV12-4 and TRBJ1-2; D might be TRBD1 (6 bases). The CDR3 is made up of 12 amino acids. Trimming pared 3 bases from V and 8 bases from J, leaving 10 bases between. The DNA of the CDR3 is TGTGCCAGCAGTTTGGGGGGGCAAGGCTACACCTTC. It is translated as CASSLGGQGYTF.

The chain employs TRBV14 and TRBJ2-1; 11 nucleotides agree with TRBD2. The J call may be faulty, since TRBJ2-7 better matches the DNA end. In germline, CDR1 is SGHDN, CDR2 FVKESK. CDR3 length: 17 amino acids. The CDR3 DNA reads TGTGCCAGCAGCCCCAGCTCCAAACTAGCGGGAGTTGATGAGCAGTACTTC. This translates into CASSPSSKLAGVDEQYF.

Details on this clonotype: It may be a read error: a sequence one base away is much more abundant. The chain couples TRBV29-1 to TRBJ2-5; D perhaps matches TRBD2 (5 bases). The CDR3 length is 13 residues. Germline CDR1 and CDR2: SQVTM and ANQGSEA. V lost 1 base and J 11 bases, leaving 17 bases between the germline ends. This CDR3 is CSVEGAGAYGQYF. The CDR3 coding sequence is TGCAGCGTTGAAGGGGCGGGCGCCTACGGGCAGTACTTC.

The count of this clonotype is one. The rearrangement links TRBV27 to TRBJ2-2; D gene unclear. The CDR3 sequence is 13 residues long. Between the trimmed V and J ends, which lost 5 bases and 1 base, there was a span of 5 bases. Germline V gene lookup returns CDR1 MNHEY and CDR2 SMNVEV (reference sequence). The CDR3 DNA sequence: TGTGCCAGCAGTCTACGGAACACCGGGGAGCTGTTTTTT. It translates to CASSLRNTGELFF.

This clonotype was observed a single time. The chain links TRBV6-2 or TRBV6-3 to TRBJ2-1; D is uncertain. The end of the DNA aligns better with TRBJ2-7, so the J call may be wrong. The CDR3 is 13 amino acids. The germline V gene encodes CDR1 MNHEY and CDR2 SVGEGT. DNA of the CDR3: TGTGCCAGCGCCGAGGCATACCTCTACGAGCAGTACTTC. Protein product: CASAEAYLYEQYF.

Note on this clonotype: At one of its ends the junction is not consistent with the germline gene, which may arise from a read error. V and J are TRBV2 and TRBJ2-3; D may be TRBD2 (5 bases). Germline lookup yields CDR1 SNHLY and CDR2 FYNNEI. The CDR3 runs to 15 residues. CDR3 protein: CASRRTPEGADTRYF. In DNA, the CDR3 is TGTGCCAGCAGGCGGACGCCCGAGGGAGCAGATACGCGGTATTTT.

The chain has TRBV4-2 and TRBJ2-3; the D is unclear. V shed 4 bases and J shed 2 bases, with 13 bases lying between them. The CDR3 is made up of 15 amino acids. CDR1 LGHNA and CDR2 YNFKEQ come from the germline V gene. DNA for the CDR3: TGTGCCAGCAGCCTTGGCCTATCTGACACAGATACGCAGTATTTT. Its translation is CASSLGLSDTDTQYF.

Ten or more counts support this clonotype. The gene calls are TRBV6-1 and TRBJ1-2, with TRBD1 matching over 7 bases. With 8 bases clipped from V and 5 bases from J, the junction kept 2 bases outside the gene matches. Germline loops: CDR1 MNHNS, CDR2 SASEGT. CDR3 length equals 11 residues. The CDR3 bases are TGTGCCAGCGGGACAGCTTATGGCTACACCTTC. Translated, it gives CASGTAYGYTF.

The rearrangement uses TRBV19 and TRBJ1-2; D is possibly TRBD1 (6 bases). Between the trimmed V and J ends, which lost 7 bases and 7 bases, there was a span of 25 bases. This CDR3 spans 16 amino acids. Germline CDR1 and CDR2: LNHDA and SQIVND (reference sequence). Here the CDR3 reads CASNPSDSRGTGGYTF. CDR3 DNA sequence: TGTGCCAGTAACCCCTCGGACAGTCGGGGTACTGGTGGCTACACCTTC.

CDR3 region: CASGSTVNSPLHF. For the CDR3, the DNA is TGTGCCAGCGGTTCAACAGTTAATTCACCCCTCCACTTT. The chain has TRBV3-1 and TRBJ1-6; D gene unclear. This CDR3 contains 13 residues. The V and J ends lost 8 bases and 6 bases respectively, with 11 bases between them. Germline V CDR1 and CDR2: LGHDT, YNNKEL (reference sequence).

This clonotype was seen a few times. This rearrangement joins TRBV14 to TRBJ2-3; D may correspond to TRBD1 or TRBD2 (5 bases each). The CDR3 has 14 residues. Germline V gene data show CDR1 as SGHDN and CDR2 as FVKESK. Trimming stripped 0 bases from V and 5 bases from J, with 9 bases between. CDR3 in amino acids: CASSQEGRLDTQYF. In nucleotides, the CDR3 is TGTGCCAGCAGCCAAGAGGGACGGTTAGATACGCAGTATTTT.

The rearrangement joins TRBV6-2 or TRBV6-3 to TRBJ1-2, with 7 bases aligning to TRBD1. V gave up 2 bases and J gave up 7 bases; unmatched junction bases: 7. Germline V lookup: CDR1 MNHEY, CDR2 SVGEGT. The CDR3 is 14 residues long. The CDR3 bases are TGTGCCAGCAGTTACCCAAGGGGGCGCGGTGGCTACACCTTC. Amino acid sequence: CASSYPRGRGGYTF.

This clonotype has more than one count but fewer than ten. The chain combines TRBV20-1 with TRBJ2-3; no clear D gene. The CDR3 has 12 amino acids. Germline loops: CDR1 DFQATT, CDR2 SNEGSKA (reference sequence). V was shortened by 3 bases and J by 1 base, with 5 bases between the two germline ends. CDR3 sequence: CSASTGTDTQYF. For the CDR3, the DNA is TGCAGTGCTAGTACGGGCACAGATACGCAGTATTTT.

This chain joins TRBV12-3 or TRBV12-4 and TRBJ1-5; D call uncertain. V shed 5 bases and J shed 7 bases, with 12 bases lying between them. CDR3 length: 13 residues. This CDR3 is CASSGRGYQPQHF. The DNA for the CDR3 is TGTGCCAGCAGTGGACGGGGATACCAGCCCCAGCATTTT.

The chain employs TRBV29-1 and TRBJ2-1; 14 bases agree with TRBD2. The CDR3 extends over 16 amino acids. The junction had 19 bases not matched to a gene; V was cut back by 6 bases and J by 15 bases. The germline CDR1 and CDR2 sequences are SQVTM and ANQGSEA. The CDR3, as DNA: TGCAGCGTGCTCAAGACTAGCGGGGGGGCCCCAATGAGCGGGTTCTTC. Encoded protein: CSVLKTSGGAPMSGFF.

This clonotype was seen a few times. The gene calls are TRBV5-1 and TRBJ1-2, with D maybe TRBD1 (5 bases). Germline values: CDR1 SGHRS, CDR2 YFSETQ. The V and J ends lost 4 bases and 6 bases respectively, with 13 bases between them. This CDR3 has 13 amino acids. The CDR3: CASSLGGWDGYTF. The CDR3 bases are TGCGCCAGCAGCCTGGGGGGTTGGGATGGCTACACCTTC.

The chain has TRBV24-1 and TRBJ2-3; D is undetermined. Trimming stripped 3 bases from V and 5 bases from J, with 11 bases between. CDR1 KGHDR and CDR2 SFDVKD come from the germline V gene. The CDR3 consists of 14 residues. CDR3 sequence (DNA): TGTGCCACCAGTGATACTTGGACGGGAGATACGCAGTATTTT. Its translation: CATSDTWTGDTQYF.

The V and J genes are TRBV6-2 or TRBV6-3 and TRBJ2-3; D unresolved. The CDR3 totals 16 residues. Trimming removed 0 bases at V and 2 bases at J, with 12 bases between. Germline loops: CDR1 MNHEY, CDR2 SVGEGT. CDR3 nucleotide sequence: TGTGCCAGCAGTTACTCGAATAGGCACCCCACAGATACGCAGTATTTT. This gives the protein CASSYSNRHPTDTQYF.

The chain employs TRBV20-1 and TRBJ1-1, with D uncertain. The CDR3 length is 11 residues. Trimming removed 3 bases at V and 8 bases at J, with 10 bases between. The germline gives CDR1 DFQATT, CDR2 SNEGSKA (reference sequence). CDR3 coding DNA: TGCAGTGCTAGGGCCACAAAAGAAGCTTTCTTT. Translated, it gives CSARATKEAFF.

This rearrangement joins TRBV2 to TRBJ2-7; D remains unclear. Between the trimmed V and J ends, which lost 7 bases and 4 bases, there was a span of 14 bases. CDR1 is SNHLY and CDR2 is FYNNEI in the germline V gene. This CDR3 is 13 amino acids long. This CDR3 is CASIKGFEYEQYF. CDR3 nucleotide sequence: TGTGCCAGCATCAAAGGGTTTGAATACGAGCAGTACTTC. Complete variable domain (other parts from reference TRBV2 and TRBJ2-7): EPEVTQTPSHQVTQMGQEVILRCVPISNHLYFYWYRQILGQKVEFLVSFYNNEISEKSEIFDDQFSVERPDGSNFTLKIRSTKLEDSAMYFCASIKGFEYEQYFGPGTRLTVT.

The chain joins TRBV5-1 to TRBJ1-6; D uncertain. V was trimmed by 0 bases and J by 11 bases, leaving 6 bases between them. The CDR3 covers 12 residues. Germline V gives CDR1 SGHRS, CDR2 YFSETQ. CDR3 sequence (DNA): TGCGCCAGCAGCTTGGATAGCACACCCCTCCACTTT. Its protein product is CASSLDSTPLHF.